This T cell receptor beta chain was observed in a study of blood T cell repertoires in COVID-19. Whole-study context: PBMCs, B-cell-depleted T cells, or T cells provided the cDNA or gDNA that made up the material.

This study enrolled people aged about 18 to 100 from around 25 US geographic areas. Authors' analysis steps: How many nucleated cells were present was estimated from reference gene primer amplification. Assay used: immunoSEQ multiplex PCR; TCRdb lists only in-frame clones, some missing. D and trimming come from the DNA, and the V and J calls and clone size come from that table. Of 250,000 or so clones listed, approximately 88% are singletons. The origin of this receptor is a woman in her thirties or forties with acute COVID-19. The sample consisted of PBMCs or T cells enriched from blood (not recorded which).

This CDR3 reads CASSTSGTGGYNTEAFF. CDR3 nucleotides: TGTGCCAGCTCAACATCCGGGACAGGGGGCTATAACACTGAAGCTTTCTTT. The rearrangement links TRBV18 to TRBJ1-1; TRBD1 agrees at 12 bases. V lost 5 bases and J lost 2; bases outside the gene matches: 9. The CDR3 spans 17 residues. Looked up from germline, CDR1 is KGHSH and CDR2 is LQKENI. The whole variable domain, remainder taken from reference TRBV18 and TRBJ1-1, is NAGVMQNPRHLVRRRGQEARLRCSPMKGHSHVYWYRQLPEEGLKFMVYLQKENIIDESGMPKERFSAEFPKEGPSILRIQQVVRGDSAAYFCASSTSGTGGYNTEAFFGQGTRLTVV.